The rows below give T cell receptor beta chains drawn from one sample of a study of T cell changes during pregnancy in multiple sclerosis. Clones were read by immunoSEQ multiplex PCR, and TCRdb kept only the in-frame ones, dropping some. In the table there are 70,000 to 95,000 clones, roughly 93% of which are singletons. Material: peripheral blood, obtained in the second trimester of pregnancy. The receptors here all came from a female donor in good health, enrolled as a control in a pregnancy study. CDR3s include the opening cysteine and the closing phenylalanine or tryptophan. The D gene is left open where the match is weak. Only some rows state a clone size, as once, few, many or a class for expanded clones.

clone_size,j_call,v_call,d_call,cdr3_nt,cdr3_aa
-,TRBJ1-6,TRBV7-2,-,TGTGCCAGCAGCCTAGGGGGGGATTCACCCCTCCACTTT,CASSLGGDSPLHF
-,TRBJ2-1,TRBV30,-,TGTGCCTGGAGTGTTAGGACAGTCAACAATGAGCAGTTCTTC,CAWSVRTVNNEQFF
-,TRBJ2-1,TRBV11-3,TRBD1,TGTGCCAGCAGCGACGGGACAGCCTACAATGAGCAGTTCTTC,CASSDGTAYNEQFF
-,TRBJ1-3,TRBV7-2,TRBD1,TGTGCCAGCAGCTCCGGACAGGTCGCCTCTGGAAACACCATATATTTT,CASSSGQVASGNTIYF
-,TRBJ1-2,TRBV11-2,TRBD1,TGTGCCAGCAGCTCCGCAGGGGGCTTTGGCTACACCTTC,CASSSAGGFGYTF
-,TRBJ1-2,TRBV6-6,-,TGTGCCAGCCGCGTTAATGGCAGGAACTATGGCTACACCTTC,CASRVNGRNYGYTF
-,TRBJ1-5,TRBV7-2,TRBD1,TGTGCCAGCAGCTTACGGACAGGGAGTTTTCAGCCCCAGCATTTT,CASSLRTGSFQPQHF
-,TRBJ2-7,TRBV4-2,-,TGTGCCAGCAGCCAAGAGCCTAGCGAAGCCTACGAGCAGTACTTC,CASSQEPSEAYEQYF
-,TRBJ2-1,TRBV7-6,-,TGTGCCAGCGAGGGAGATTACAATGAGCAGTTCTTC,CASEGDYNEQFF
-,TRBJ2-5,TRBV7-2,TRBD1,TGTGCCAGCAGCTTAGGGGGACAGGGAAAAGAGACCCAGTACTTC,CASSLGGQGKETQYF
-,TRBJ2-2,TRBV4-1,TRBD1,TGCGCCAGCAGCCAACAGGGACAGGGGGTCTCTGGGGAGCTGTTTTTT,CASSQQGQGVSGELFF
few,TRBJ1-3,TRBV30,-,TGTGCCTGGAGTCGGAGAGGCTCTGGAAACACCATATATTTT,CAWSRRGSGNTIYF
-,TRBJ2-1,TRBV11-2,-,TGTGCCAGCAGCTTTAGCGGCTCCTACAATGAGCAGTTCTTC,CASSFSGSYNEQFF
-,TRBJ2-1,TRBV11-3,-,TGTGCCAGCAGCTTATGGGGGCGCGATGAGCAGTTCTTC,CASSLWGRDEQFF
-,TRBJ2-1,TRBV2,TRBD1,TGTGCCAGCAGTGAAGTCCCACAGGGGGTGTCCTACAATGAGCAGTTCTTC,CASSEVPQGVSYNEQFF
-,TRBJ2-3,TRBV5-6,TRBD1,TGTGCCAGCAGTTCCGGGACAGGGGGACCAGATACGCAGTATTTT,CASSSGTGGPDTQYF
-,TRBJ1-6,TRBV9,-,TGTGCCAGCAGCGCCTCCGGGACAAGAAATTCACCCCTCCACTTT,CASSASGTRNSPLHF
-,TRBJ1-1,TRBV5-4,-,TGTGCCAGCAGCCGCCAGGAATATCTACCCTCCACTGAAGCTTTCTTT,CASSRQEYLPSTEAFF
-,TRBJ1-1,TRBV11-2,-,TGTGCCAGCAGCTTAGCACAGACCACTGGTAACACTGAAGCTTTCTTT,CASSLAQTTGNTEAFF
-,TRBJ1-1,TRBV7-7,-,TGTGCTAGCAGCTTACAACAGCACACTGAAGCTTTCTTT,CASSLQQHTEAFF
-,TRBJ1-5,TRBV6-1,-,TGTGCCAGCAAAAGAGGTGAAGAGTGGCCCCAGCATTTT,CASKRGEEWPQHF
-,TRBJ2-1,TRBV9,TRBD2,TGTGCCAGCAGCTCCATCCAAGCGGGGGACATGAATGAGCAGTTCTTC,CASSSIQAGDMNEQFF
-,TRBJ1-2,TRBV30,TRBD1,TGTGCCTGGAGTTCTCAGACAGGGGGCGAGGGTGATGGCTACACCTTC,CAWSSQTGGEGDGYTF
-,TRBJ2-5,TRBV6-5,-,TGTGCCAGCAGCCCCCAGCGCGATGAGGGAGAGACCCAGTACTTC,CASSPQRDEGETQYF
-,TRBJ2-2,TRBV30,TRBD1,TGTGCTCGAGACAGGGGTCACGGGGAGCTGTTTTTT,CARDRGHGELFF
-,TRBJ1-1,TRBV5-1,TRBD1,TGCGCCAGCAGCTTGACCCATATTGGACAGGGGAACACTGAAGCTTTCTTT,CASSLTHIGQGNTEAFF
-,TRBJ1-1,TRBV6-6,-,TGTGCCAGCAGTTACTCGTCGGGGGGCCGGAACACTGAAGCTTTCTTT,CASSYSSGGRNTEAFF
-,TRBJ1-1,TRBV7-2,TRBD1,TGTGCCAGCAGCTTAGTCACGACAGGGGCTGAAGCTTTCTTT,CASSLVTTGAEAFF
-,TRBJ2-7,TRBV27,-,TGTGCCAGCAGTTTCAGGGGACCCTACGAGCAGTACTTC,CASSFRGPYEQYF
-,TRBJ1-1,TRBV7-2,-,TGTGCCAGCAGCTTAGCCGGAGCTGAAGCTTTCTTT,CASSLAGAEAFF
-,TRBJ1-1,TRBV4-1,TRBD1,TGCGCCAGCAGCCAAGTGGGAGGGACAGGAATGAACACTGAAGCTTTCTTT,CASSQVGGTGMNTEAFF
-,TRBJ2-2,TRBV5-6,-,TGTGCCAGCATAGGGAGCGGGAACACCGGGGAGCTGTTTTTT,CASIGSGNTGELFF
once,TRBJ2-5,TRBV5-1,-,TGCGCCAGCAGCCTCGTGACAGTTCAAGAGACCCAGTACTTC,CASSLVTVQETQYF